This T cell receptor (beta chain) was documented in a study of T-cell memory formation after mild COVID-19 listed by TCRdb under 2021. A note on the overall study: TCR sequence clusters from the two donors were largely donor specific. T-cell clones expanding and contracting after mild COVID-19 in a couple of donors were tracked by longitudinal TCRalpha and TCRbeta repertoire sequencing. The cohort comprised two young, previously healthy adult volunteers, one female and one male. What the work shows at the level of the full study, not this receptor alone: Contracting CD4+ clones were located mainly in the CM and EM memory subsets, whereas CD8+ clones were found to be enriched in EMRA. Whether the second-wave clones peaking on day 37 were SARS-CoV-2 specific was not confirmed. The study included only a couple of mild cases, and larger cohorts that include severe cases with pre-infection samples were judged to be necessary. Balanced CD4/CD8 phenotypes were observed for clones contracting from day 15 to 85, whereas a bias towards CD4+ was observed for a second wave of clones expanding from day 15 to 37. Some responding clones were detected in pre-infection memory, which suggested that pre-existing cross-reactive memory T cells had joined the SARS-CoV-2 response.

This clonotype was detected many times. Its antigen specificity is not known. The input lacks base qualities; no much larger clone sits a single base away. Ficoll-Paque density gradient centrifugation was the method used to isolate PBMCs. TCRdb names Illumina NovaSeq 6000 as the instrument used. TCRalpha and TCRbeta cDNA libraries were built by 5'RACE with constant-segment primers, adding sample barcodes and unique molecular identifiers. Trizol reagent was used to extract RNA from every sample. Amplification of the libraries took two PCR steps, and the second step added a second sample barcode plus Illumina TruSeq adapters. The libraries were sequenced on an Illumina NovaSeq using 2 x 150 bp paired-end reads. As for the original processing: Demultiplexing of reads and collapsing into UMI-guided consensus sequences were performed with migec v1.2.7. Using mixcr v2.1.11, UMI consensuses were aligned to TRA and TRB V and J templates and then assembled into clonotypes. Expanded or contracted clonotypes were those called significant by both edgeR and NoisET, with noise models trained on biological replicates. For edgeR calls, the thresholds were a false discovery rate-adjusted p below 0.01 and a log2 fold-change of 1. As an exploratory analysis of dynamics, max-normalized trajectories of the 1000 most abundant clonotypes were examined by PCA with hierarchical clustering. The CD4 or CD8 phenotype of responding clones was assigned using the separately sequenced CD4+ and CD8+ repertoires. TCRdb took the public reads, trimmed them with fastp at Q25, ran MiXCR for clone calling and kept in-frame beta chains. Entries are consolidated by CDR3 protein sequence, retaining the most common genes and DNA. The V and J calls were determined by TCRdb, not by the authors. A total of 300,000 to 400,000 distinct CDR3 sequences appear in this sample, approximately 15% of them only once. Around 24% of the sample is taken by the ten largest.

Sequencing input: PBMCs or a T cell subset sorted from them (not recorded which). This clonotype was obtained from a man aged 18 to 29 who had mild COVID-19 (a few samples of this study predate the infection). The sample titles of this study are shuffled in the database, so cell type and time point are left out; the donor was told from shared clones.

The sequenced DNA: TGTGCCAGCAGCACCGGGACAGGCGAGACCCAGTACTTC. This translates into CASSTGTGETQYF. The V gene is TRBV7-3 and the J gene is TRBJ2-5; a stretch of 8 junction bases matches TRBD1. The junction shows trimming of 5 bases on V and 5 bases on J, and the gene matches do not reach 4 bases of it. From the cysteine up to the phenylalanine, the CDR3 has a length of 13 residues. Only the CDR3 DNA stays, 39 bases, in frame from base 1. The germline V gene encodes CDR1 SGHTA and CDR2 FQGTGA.